This T cell receptor (beta chain) came from a study of Graves' ophthalmopathy and Graves' hyperthyroidism. Study-level information: Peripheral blood sampling occurred at initial diagnosis, before any treatment.

Ten or more counts support this clonotype. The V gene end was trimmed by 5 bases and the J gene end by 4 bases; junction bases not matched to a gene: 9. The CDR3 runs to 15 residues. Germline V CDR1 and CDR2: SQVTM, ANQGSEA. Amplified material comprised TCR beta CDR3 regions derived from RNA transcripts. RT-PCR was first run with HTBI primers, then multiplex PCR in a second round. MiXCR was run by TCRdb on the multiplex PCR reads, yielding one entry per CDR3 protein. Of 400,000 to 450,000 distinct CDR3 sequences listed, over 20% are singletons. Input material: peripheral blood. The clonotype was recovered from a woman aged 18-29 years with stable Graves' hyperthyroidism. The chain links TRBV29-1 to TRBJ1-1, with 11 bases that match TRBD1. CDR3 in DNA: TGCAGCGTTCAAGGGACAGGGGGTTGGGGCACTGAAGCTTTCTTT. Translation gives CSVQGTGGWGTEAFF.